This TCR beta chain was captured by sequencing in a study of spatial heterogeneity in lung cancer. CDR1 LNHNV and CDR2 YYDKDF come from the germline V gene (reference sequence). V was clipped by 7 bases and J by 4 bases, with 25 bases between them. There are 17 residues in the CDR3. This clonotype came up many times. Its specificity is not known. A library prepared for alpha chains yielded this beta chain as an off-target read; its size is of little meaning. Findings and caveats of the study: For expanded intratumoral alpha and beta TCRs, counts tracked tumor mutation counts.

TCRdb itself ran the 5' RACE reads through MiXCR, one entry per CDR3 protein. The data hold some 16,000 distinct CDR3 sequences, with 6.5% to 8.5% observed a single time. The time point: sample taken at primary tumor resection. Whole RNA, isolated from tumor, nontumor lung or frozen PBMC, was sequenced without prior sorting. The clonotype comes from a female donor with early-stage non-small cell lung cancer. Sequenced material: lung tumor tissue, taken at surgery. The rearrangement uses TRBV15 and TRBJ1-2, with a tentative D call TRBD1 (6 bases). For the CDR3, the DNA is TGTGCCACCAACGAGAGACGAGGGGGGGCCCGCTTCTATGGCTACACCTTC. Protein: CATNERRGGARFYGYTF. Full variable domain (missing parts from reference TRBV15 and TRBJ1-2): DAMVIQNPRYQVTQFGKPVTLSCSQTLNHNVMYWYQQKSSQAPKLLFHYYDKDFNNEADTPDNFQSRRPNTSFCFLDIRSPGLGDTAMYLCATNERRGGARFYGYTFGSGTRLTVV.